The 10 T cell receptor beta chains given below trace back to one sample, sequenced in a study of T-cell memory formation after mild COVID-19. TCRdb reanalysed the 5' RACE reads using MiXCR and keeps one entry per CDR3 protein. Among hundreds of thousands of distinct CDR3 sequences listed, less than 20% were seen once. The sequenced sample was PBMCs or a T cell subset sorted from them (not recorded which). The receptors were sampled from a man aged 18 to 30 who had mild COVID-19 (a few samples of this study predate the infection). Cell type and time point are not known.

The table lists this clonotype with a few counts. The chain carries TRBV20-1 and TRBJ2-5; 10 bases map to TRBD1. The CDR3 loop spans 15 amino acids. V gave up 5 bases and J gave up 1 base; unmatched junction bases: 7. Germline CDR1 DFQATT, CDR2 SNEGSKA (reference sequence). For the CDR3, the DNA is TGCAGTGCTCGATGGGACAGGGGAGGCCAAGAGACCCAGTACTTC. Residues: CSARWDRGGQETQYF.

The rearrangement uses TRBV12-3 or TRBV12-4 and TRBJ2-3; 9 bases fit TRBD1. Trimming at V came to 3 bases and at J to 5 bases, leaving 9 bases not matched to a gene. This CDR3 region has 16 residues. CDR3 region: CASSFITGGSRDTQYF. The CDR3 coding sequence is TGTGCCAGCAGTTTCATTACAGGGGGCTCGCGAGATACGCAGTATTTT.

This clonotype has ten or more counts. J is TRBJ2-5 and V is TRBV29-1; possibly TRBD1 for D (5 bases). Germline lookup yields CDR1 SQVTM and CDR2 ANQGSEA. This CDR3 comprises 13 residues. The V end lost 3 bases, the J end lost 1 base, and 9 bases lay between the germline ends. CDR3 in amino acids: CSVEGRFQETQYF. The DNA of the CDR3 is TGCAGCGTTGAGGGGCGGTTCCAAGAGACCCAGTACTTC. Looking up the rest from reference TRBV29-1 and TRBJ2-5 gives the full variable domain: SAVISQKPSRDICQRGTSLTIQCQVDSQVTMMFWYRQQPGQSLTLIATANQGSEATYESGFVIDKFPISRPNLTFSTLTVSNMSPEDSSIYLCSVEGRFQETQYFGPGTRLLVL.

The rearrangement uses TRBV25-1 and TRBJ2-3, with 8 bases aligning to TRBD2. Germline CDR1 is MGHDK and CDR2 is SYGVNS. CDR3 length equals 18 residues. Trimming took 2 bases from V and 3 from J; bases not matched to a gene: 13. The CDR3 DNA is TGTGCCAGCAGTGAAGGGTATTTAACGGCGGGGGGAACAGATACGCAGTATTTT. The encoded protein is CASSEGYLTAGGTDTQYF.

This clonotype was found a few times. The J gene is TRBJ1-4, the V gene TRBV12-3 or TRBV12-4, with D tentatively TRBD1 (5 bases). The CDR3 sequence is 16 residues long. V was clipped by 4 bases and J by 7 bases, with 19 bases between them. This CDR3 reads CASSSSSRAESEKLFF. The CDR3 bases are TGTGCCAGCAGTTCCTCCTCCAGGGCAGAATCTGAAAAACTGTTTTTT.

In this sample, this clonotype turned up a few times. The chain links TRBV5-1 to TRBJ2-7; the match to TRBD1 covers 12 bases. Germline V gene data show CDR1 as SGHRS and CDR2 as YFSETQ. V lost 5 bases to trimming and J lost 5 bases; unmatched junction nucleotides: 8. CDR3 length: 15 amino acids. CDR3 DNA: TGCGCCAGCAGATCCACCGGGACAGGGGGCGACGAGCAGTACTTC. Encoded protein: CASRSTGTGGDEQYF.

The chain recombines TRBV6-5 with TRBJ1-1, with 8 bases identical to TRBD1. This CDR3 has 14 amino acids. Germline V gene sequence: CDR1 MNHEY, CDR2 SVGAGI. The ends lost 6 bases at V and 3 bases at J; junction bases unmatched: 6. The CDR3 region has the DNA TGTGCCAGCAGCATCGGACAGGGACACACTGAAGCTTTCTTT. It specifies CASSIGQGHTEAFF.

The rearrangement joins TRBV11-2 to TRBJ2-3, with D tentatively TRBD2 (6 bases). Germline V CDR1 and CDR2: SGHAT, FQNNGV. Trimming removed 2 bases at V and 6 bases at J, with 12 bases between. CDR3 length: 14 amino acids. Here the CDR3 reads CASSLTGGRDTQYF. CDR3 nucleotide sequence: TGTGCCAGCAGCTTAACCGGGGGTAGGGATACGCAGTATTTT. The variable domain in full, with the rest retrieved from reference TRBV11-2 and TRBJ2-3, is EAGVAQSPRYKIIEKRQSVAFWCNPISGHATLYWYQQILGQGPKLLIQFQNNGVVDDSQLPKDRFSAERLKGVDSTLKIQPAKLEDSAVYLCASSLTGGRDTQYFGPGTRLTVL.

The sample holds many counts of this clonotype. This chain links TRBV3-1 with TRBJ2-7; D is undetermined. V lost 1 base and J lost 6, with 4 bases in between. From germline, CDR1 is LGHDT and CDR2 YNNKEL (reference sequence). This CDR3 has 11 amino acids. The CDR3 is CASSQGGEQYV. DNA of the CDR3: TGTGCCAGCAGCCAAGGGGGCGAGCAGTACGTC.

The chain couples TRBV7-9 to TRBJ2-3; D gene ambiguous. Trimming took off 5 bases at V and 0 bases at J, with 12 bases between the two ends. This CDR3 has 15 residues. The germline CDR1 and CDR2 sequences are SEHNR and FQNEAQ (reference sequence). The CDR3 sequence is CASSLSPRSTDTQYF. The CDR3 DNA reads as TGTGCCAGCAGCCTATCGCCGCGTAGCACAGATACGCAGTATTTT.